The 27 T cell receptor beta chains below were found in one sample sequenced in a study of T cells in Graves' hyperthyroidism and ophthalmopathy. Amplification targeted TCR beta CDR3 regions from RNA transcripts. During a first-round RT-PCR of the TCR CDR3, the HTBI primer set was used. TCRdb re-called the multiplex PCR reads with MiXCR, one entry per CDR3 protein. The sample includes about 600,000 distinct CDR3 sequences, 12% to 15% seen only once; the top ten take 7% to 9%. Sequences were obtained from blood. The source of these receptors is a woman in her late teens or twenties with Graves' ophthalmopathy.

Turning to this clonotype: This may come from a read error, since a much larger clone is one base off. This chain connects TRBV2 to TRBJ2-1; TRBD2 matches at 14 bases. CDR1 and CDR2 (germline): SNHLY, FYNNEI. V dropped 5 bases and J dropped 4; count of bases not matched to a gene: 19. The CDR3 runs to 21 residues. The CDR3 reads CASSPQRWGTSGSKGYNEQFF. Here the CDR3 DNA reads TGTGCCAGCAGTCCCCAAAGGTGGGGGACTAGCGGGAGCAAGGGTTACAATGAGCAGTTCTTC.

This clonotype has ten or more counts. The chain has TRBV7-2 and TRBJ2-5; D may correspond to TRBD1 or TRBD2 (7 bases each). Trimming took 3 bases from V and 2 from J, leaving 13 bases between them. The germline gives CDR1 SGHTA, CDR2 FQGNSA. The CDR3 totals 15 residues. CDR3: CASSFWGGQQETQYF. The CDR3 DNA follows: TGTGCCAGCAGCTTTTGGGGGGGACAGCAAGAGACCCAGTACTTC.

This clonotype appeared many times. V gene TRBV2 combines with J gene TRBJ2-5, with unresolved D. This CDR3 is 12 amino acids long. Germline values: CDR1 SNHLY, CDR2 FYNNEI. V was pared by 8 bases and J by 5 bases, with 12 bases between. The CDR3 reads CASDALLETQYF. CDR3 coding DNA: TGTGCCAGCGACGCCCTCCTGGAGACCCAGTACTTC.

The sample holds many counts of this clonotype. This chain uses TRBV7-9 with TRBJ2-2; D might be TRBD1 or TRBD2, each matching 5 bases. The CDR3 is 16 amino acids. Deletions cut 3 bases from V and 1 base from J, with 12 bases between. Germline CDR1 SEHNR, CDR2 FQNEAQ (reference sequence). This CDR3 is CASSFPTEGNTGELFF. CDR3 DNA: TGTGCCAGCAGCTTCCCGACAGAGGGGAACACCGGGGAGCTGTTTTTT.

This clonotype has at least ten counts. The rearrangement links TRBV7-2 to TRBJ1-1, with a tentative D call TRBD1 (6 bases). The CDR3 has 14 amino acids. The V end was cut by 5 bases, the J end by 5 bases, with 15 bases between. CDR1 is SGHTA, CDR2 FQGNSA, per germline. The DNA of the CDR3 is TGTGCCAGCAGCCAAAGACAGGCGGCTACTGAAGCTTTCTTT. This translates into CASSQRQAATEAFF. Using reference TRBV7-2 and TRBJ1-1 for the parts outside the CDR3, the full variable domain is GAGVSQSPSNKVTEKGKDVELRCDPISGHTALYWYRQSLGQGLEFLIYFQGNSAPDKSGLPSDRFSAERTGGSVSTLTIQRTQQEDSAVYLCASSQRQAATEAFFGQGTRLTVV.

At least ten counts were recorded for this clonotype. V usage is TRBV2 and J usage is TRBJ1-6; tentative D call: TRBD1 (6 bases). The V gene's germline CDR1 is SNHLY and CDR2 FYNNEI. Between the trimmed V and J ends, which lost 5 bases and 8 bases, there was a span of 16 bases. CDR3 length: 15 amino acids. Written as DNA, the CDR3 is TGTGCCAGCAGTACGGACAGCCCCTGGGATTCACCCCTCCACTTT. This gives the protein CASSTDSPWDSPLHF.

The table lists this clonotype with a few counts. This rearrangement joins TRBV11-3 to TRBJ2-6, with 11 bases identical to TRBD1. The CDR3 runs 18 residues. V shed 4 bases and J 1 base; nucleotides not matched to a gene: 6. Germline assignment: CDR1 SGHNT and CDR2 YENEEA. The CDR3 reads CASSSGTGGHSGANVLTF. The CDR3 coding sequence is TGTGCCAGCAGCTCCGGGACAGGGGGACATTCTGGGGCCAACGTCCTGACTTTC.

This clonotype showed up many times. The chain recombines TRBV2 with TRBJ1-6, with 9 bases that match TRBD1. Germline CDR1 SNHLY, CDR2 FYNNEI. Germline trimming cut 4 bases from V and 10 bases from J; bases unmatched to any gene: 8. The CDR3 covers 15 residues. This CDR3 reads CASSGSGTGRSPLHF. CDR3 bases: TGTGCCAGCAGTGGTTCCGGGACAGGGCGCTCACCCCTCCACTTT.

The chain has TRBV12-3 or TRBV12-4 and TRBJ1-1; D gene ambiguous. V lost 8 bases and J 5 bases, leaving 9 bases between the germline ends. The CDR3 runs to 11 residues. The CDR3 loop reads CASLTPTEAFF. The CDR3 DNA reads as TGTGCCAGCTTAACCCCGACTGAAGCTTTCTTT.

This clonotype was detected a few times. The chain uses TRBV7-9 and TRBJ2-1; D may be TRBD1 or TRBD2 (6 bases each). Germline V gives CDR1 SEHNR, CDR2 FQNEAQ (reference sequence). The CDR3 has 18 residues. Between the trimmed V and J ends, which lost 5 bases and 0 bases, there was a span of 20 bases. The CDR3 region is CASSLEMAKGGSYNEQFF. The CDR3 DNA reads TGTGCCAGCAGCCTTGAGATGGCCAAGGGGGGCTCCTACAATGAGCAGTTCTTC. The full variable domain, in which reference TRBV7-9 and TRBJ2-1 provide the parts outside the CDR3, is DTGVSQNPRHKITKRGQNVTFRCDPISEHNRLYWYRQTLGQGPEFLTYFQNEAQLEKSRLLSDRFSAERPKGSFSTLEIQRTEQGDSAMYLCASSLEMAKGGSYNEQFFGPGTRLTVL.

This clonotype was counted at least ten times. The chain uses TRBV7-2 and TRBJ1-2; D call uncertain. The CDR3 length is 14 residues. Germline V CDR1 and CDR2: SGHTA, FQGNSA. Deletions cut 5 bases from V and 2 bases from J, with 12 bases between. The CDR3 DNA reads TGTGCCAGCAGCCCATCGTCGGAGAACTATGGCTACACCTTC. Its protein is CASSPSSENYGYTF.

This clonotype was detected only a few times. The V call is TRBV10-3, the J call TRBJ2-7, with D perhaps TRBD1 (7 bases). The V and J ends lost 3 bases and 2 bases respectively, with 11 bases between them. The CDR3 totals 14 residues. In germline, CDR1 is ENHRY, CDR2 SYGVKD. The CDR3 DNA sequence: TGTGCCATCAGTGATCAGGGGGGTGCCTACGAGCAGTACTTC. Residues: CAISDQGGAYEQYF.

Many counts were recorded for this clonotype. This chain joins TRBV11-3 and TRBJ2-3, with D uncertain. CDR1 SGHNT and CDR2 YENEEA come from the germline V gene. V was clipped by 2 bases and J by 0 bases, with 3 bases between them. This CDR3 has 13 amino acids. CDR3 region: CASSLSSTDTQYF. For the CDR3, the DNA is TGTGCCAGCAGCTTATCTAGCACAGATACGCAGTATTTT.

This clonotype showed up many times. The rearrangement joins TRBV11-2 to TRBJ1-6; a weak D match, TRBD1 (5 bases). Looked up from germline, CDR1 is SGHAT and CDR2 is FQNNGV. The CDR3 extends over 17 amino acids. Trimming cost V 1 base and J 10 bases, with 20 bases left between them. CDR3 nucleotides: TGTGCCAGCAGCTTAGGATTAACAGGCCGCTGGGAATCACCCCTCCACTTT. Its protein is CASSLGLTGRWESPLHF.

This clonotype occurred many times. The CDR3 nucleotides are TGTGCCAGCAGCCAAGCAGCGGGATCAGGGAGTGAGCAGTTCTTC. Its protein is CASSQAAGSGSEQFF. This sequence joins TRBV3-1 and TRBJ2-1; TRBD2 matches at 7 bases. From germline, CDR1 is LGHDT and CDR2 YNNKEL (reference sequence). Trimming at V came to 1 base and at J to 9 bases, leaving 9 bases not matched to a gene. CDR3 length equals 15 residues.

The rearrangement links TRBV5-1 to TRBJ2-3; 7 bases are a match to TRBD1. V shed 2 bases and J 3 bases; nucleotides not matched to a gene: 3. Germline V lookup: CDR1 SGHRS, CDR2 YFSETQ. CDR3 length: 14 amino acids. The DNA for the CDR3 is TGCGCCAGCAGCTTCGGACAGGAGACAGATACGCAGTATTTT. Residues: CASSFGQETDTQYF.

This clonotype came up a few times. This sequence joins TRBV15 and TRBJ1-6; D gene ambiguous. This CDR3 comprises 14 residues. V gave up 7 bases and J gave up 5 bases, with 12 bases separating them. Germline V CDR1 and CDR2: LNHNV, YYDKDF (reference sequence). Written as DNA, the CDR3 is TGTGCCACCAAGACGCCCTCGGATAATTCACCCCTCCACTTT. It yields the protein CATKTPSDNSPLHF.

This clonotype occurred many times. This chain links TRBV2 with TRBJ1-1, with a weak D call TRBD1 (5 bases). Germline CDR1 SNHLY, CDR2 FYNNEI. Trimming took 6 bases from V and 10 from J, leaving 18 bases between them. CDR3 length: 13 residues. The CDR3 sequence is CASRDQGPGGAFF. In nucleotides, the CDR3 is TGTGCCAGCAGAGATCAGGGTCCCGGCGGAGCTTTCTTT. The variable domain in full, completed from reference TRBV2 and TRBJ1-1, reads EPEVTQTPSHQVTQMGQEVILRCVPISNHLYFYWYRQILGQKVEFLVSFYNNEISEKSEIFDDQFSVERPDGSNFTLKIRSTKLEDSAMYFCASRDQGPGGAFFGQGTRLTVV.

The V and J genes are TRBV28 and TRBJ2-7; 9 bases match TRBD1. This CDR3 has 14 residues. After removal of 6 bases from V and 5 bases from J, the junction contained 8 bases not matched to a gene. Germline lookup yields CDR1 MDHEN and CDR2 SYDVKM. This CDR3 reads CASSDGTGIHEQYF. As DNA, the CDR3 is TGTGCCAGCAGCGACGGGACAGGGATCCACGAGCAGTACTTC.

The chain carries TRBV27 and TRBJ1-3; a possible D gene is TRBD1 (5 bases). CDR3 length: 14 residues. The germline V and J ends were trimmed by 5 bases and 8 bases, with 16 bases remaining between them. Germline CDR1 MNHEY, CDR2 SMNVEV (reference sequence). The CDR3 protein is CASSRDPAVHTIYF. The CDR3 nucleotides read TGTGCCAGCAGTCGGGACCCGGCGGTCCACACCATATATTTT.

This clonotype was counted many times. This chain links TRBV11-1 with TRBJ2-3; no clear D. The CDR3 contains 18 residues. Germline V gives CDR1 SGHAT, CDR2 FQDESV (reference sequence). Between the trimmed V and J ends, which lost 1 base and 3 bases, there was a span of 20 bases. In DNA, the CDR3 is TGTGCCAGCAGCTTAGGATGGATCGATCGCCTTGGGACAGATACGCAGTATTTT. This sequence encodes CASSLGWIDRLGTDTQYF.

The chain employs TRBV13 and TRBJ2-7, with D possibly matching TRBD1 (5 bases). Trimming left V 5 bases short and J 3 bases short, with 11 bases between. CDR1 PRHDT and CDR2 FYEKMQ come from the germline V gene (reference sequence). CDR3 size: 13 residues. The CDR3 spells CASSESGYYEQYF. CDR3 sequence (DNA): TGTGCCAGCAGCGAATCAGGGTACTACGAGCAGTACTTC.

This clonotype was picked up a small number of times. Being one base from a much bigger clone, this may be a read error. This CDR3 reads CASSAWTSGPYEQYF. CDR3 bases: TGTGCCAGCAGCGCCTGGACTAGCGGGCCCTACGAGCAGTACTTC. The J gene is TRBJ2-7, the V gene TRBV7-8; 11 positions agree with TRBD2. Trimming took 5 bases from V and 2 from J; bases not matched to a gene: 5. This CDR3 is 15 amino acids long. CDR1 and CDR2 from the germline V gene are SGHVS and FQNEAQ.

This clonotype appeared many times. The V call is TRBV20-1, the J call TRBJ1-1; no reliable D call. V shed 5 bases and J shed 1 base, with 20 bases lying between them. Germline lookup yields CDR1 DFQATT and CDR2 SNEGSKA (reference sequence). The CDR3 contains 16 residues. CDR3 nucleotides: TGCAGTGCTTCACCCTTCCGCGGGCAGCAGAACACTGAAGCTTTCTTT. Protein: CSASPFRGQQNTEAFF.

The rearrangement uses TRBV24-1 and TRBJ2-1; TRBD2 agrees at 7 bases. J was trimmed by 0 bases and V by 5 bases; bases with no gene match: 9. CDR3 length equals 17 residues. The germline V gene encodes CDR1 KGHDR and CDR2 SFDVKD. In nucleotides, the CDR3 is TGTGCCACCAGTGGAAGTCACCGGGACTACTCCTACAATGAGCAGTTCTTC. Protein: CATSGSHRDYSYNEQFF.

Many counts were recorded for this clonotype. The chain joins TRBV30 to TRBJ1-1; 8 bases match TRBD1. The junction had 5 bases not matched to a gene; V was cut back by 2 bases and J by 6 bases. Germline-derived CDR1 and CDR2 are GTSNPN and SVGIG (reference sequence). The CDR3 spans 13 residues. DNA for the CDR3: TGTGCCTGGAGTTCGGGACAGGTATCTGAAGCTTTCTTT. This translates into CAWSSGQVSEAFF.

This clonotype was counted ten times or more. The chain carries TRBV20-1 and TRBJ2-5; 8 bases align to TRBD2. The CDR3 sequence is 17 residues long. CDR1 is DFQATT, CDR2 SNEGSKA, per germline (reference sequence). J was trimmed by 0 bases and V by 1 base; bases with no gene match: 10. The CDR3 spells CSARGRELAVYQETQYF. CDR3 DNA: TGCAGTGCTAGAGGCAGGGAACTAGCGGTCTACCAAGAGACCCAGTACTTC.